This T cell receptor (beta chain) was identified in a study of blood T cell repertoires in COVID-19. About the research overall: T cells, B-cell-depleted T cells, or PBMCs supplied cDNA or gDNA.

Authors' methods: Reference gene primer amplification gave estimated nucleated cell counts. The protocol was immunoSEQ multiplex PCR, while the TCRdb copy is restricted to in-frame clones and leaves out a portion. V and J calls and clone size come straight from that table; D and trimming were deduced from the DNA. Of some 140,000 clones in the sample, around 85% were seen once. Germline values: CDR1 LGHNA, CDR2 YSLEER. After removal of 0 bases from V and 4 bases from J, the junction contained 5 bases not matched to a gene. The CDR3 sequence is 16 residues long. The sequenced sample was peripheral blood. The sequence was obtained from a woman of 80 years or more with acute or convalescent COVID-19. This rearrangement joins TRBV4-3 to TRBJ1-2, with 10 bases fitting TRBD1. The DNA of the CDR3 is TGCGCCAGCAGCCAAGACGGGACAGGGGCTGGCTATGGCTACACCTTC. This sequence encodes CASSQDGTGAGYGYTF.